The entry that follows covers one TCR beta chain sequence. Its specificity is not known. The length of the CDR3 is 12 residues. V lost 0 bases and J 3 bases, leaving 2 bases between the germline ends. Germline assignment: CDR1 LGHDT and CDR2 YNNKEL (reference sequence). cDNA molecules carried unique molecular identifiers, and template switching added a universal primer site. TCRdb re-derived calls from the 5' RACE reads in MiXCR, one entry per CDR3 protein. Of about 390,000 distinct CDR3 sequences listed, 8.5% to 10% were seen once; the top ten hold 7.5% to 9.5%. This entry comes from a study of identical twins. General study points: Models underestimated TCR alpha sharing (out-of-frame) in monozygotic twins. The degree of excess twin sharing was weaker in beta out-of-frame sequences. Insertions were fewer in abundant cord blood beta clonotypes, whereas memory repertoires showed none of this pattern.

The sequenced sample was naive T cells sorted from blood. The chain links TRBV3-1 to TRBJ1-1; D is undetermined. The receptor's source is a woman between 50 and 59 years old in good health. Here the CDR3 reads CASSQEDTEAFF. The CDR3 bases are TGTGCCAGCAGCCAAGAAGACACTGAAGCTTTCTTT.